The 28 T cell receptor beta chains reported below all come from one sample, sequenced in a study of breast tumors, draining lymph nodes, adjacent tissues. Samples came from axillary lymph nodes draining the breast cancer. From the multiplex PCR reads, TCRdb called clonotypes with MiXCR, one entry per CDR3 protein. This table has tens of thousands of distinct CDR3 sequences, roughly 19% appearing once. The sample taken for sequencing was axillary lymph node tissue. These receptors all stem from a female donor with breast cancer. Some clones in this sample may be carry-over from other donors' samples.

A few counts support this clonotype. V usage is TRBV6-2 or TRBV6-3 and J usage is TRBJ2-7; 11 nucleotides agree with TRBD2. The length of the CDR3 is 20 residues. Germline CDR1 and CDR2: MNHEY and SVGEGT. J gave up 1 base and V 8 bases, and 22 bases lay outside the gene matches. CDR3 nucleotides: TGTGCCAGCGGGAAACCTGATGCACTAGCGGGAGTTCCTTCTTCCTACGAGCAGTACTTC. Its translation: CASGKPDALAGVPSSYEQYF.

This clonotype appeared many times. The chain couples TRBV24-1 to TRBJ2-5; 7 positions match TRBD1. The CDR3 loop spans 15 amino acids. J lost 2 bases, V lost 4 bases, and 6 bases had no gene match. Germline CDR1 and CDR2: KGHDR and SFDVKD. CDR3 nucleotides: TGTGCCACCAGTGACCCCGGGACAGTTCAAGAGACCCAGTACTTC. This sequence encodes CATSDPGTVQETQYF.

Ten or more counts support this clonotype. V gene TRBV20-1 combines with J gene TRBJ2-4, with 12 bases identical to TRBD2. The CDR3 runs to 15 residues. Germline CDR1 is DFQATT and CDR2 is SNEGSKA (reference sequence). Trimming took 6 bases from V and 4 from J; bases not matched to a gene: 7. The CDR3 spells CSASLAGGIKNIQYF. The CDR3 coding sequence is TGCAGTGCGTCGCTAGCGGGAGGGATTAAAAACATTCAGTACTTC.

This clonotype was detected many times. The genes are TRBV9 and TRBJ2-5; 7 bases are a match to TRBD1. The J segment lost 3 bases and the V segment lost 4 bases, leaving 6 bases of the junction unmatched. This CDR3 is built from 14 residues. Germline V gene lookup returns CDR1 SGDLS and CDR2 YYNGEE. This chain's CDR3 is CASSPGTAKETQYF. The CDR3 nucleotides read TGTGCCAGCAGCCCCGGGACAGCCAAAGAGACCCAGTACTTC.

Points on this clonotype: A much larger clone sits a single nucleotide away, making a read error possible. This rearrangement joins TRBV6-5 to TRBJ1-4; D gene uncertain. Germline CDR1 is MNHEY and CDR2 is SVGAGI. Trimming removed 4 bases at V and 4 bases at J, with 16 bases between. CDR3 size: 16 residues. The CDR3 sequence is CASSFRGVAINEKLFF. In DNA form, the CDR3 reads TGTGCCAGCAGTTTCCGCGGGGTGGCAATTAATGAAAAACTGTTTTTT.

Many counts were recorded for this clonotype. The genes are TRBV5-4 and TRBJ1-3, with D uncertain. V was shortened by 5 bases and J by 0 bases, with 9 bases between the two germline ends. Germline V gene lookup returns CDR1 SGHNT and CDR2 YYREEE (reference sequence). This CDR3 contains 14 residues. CDR3 coding DNA: TGTGCCAGCAGTCGGACGGGCTCTGGAAACACCATATATTTT. This translates into CASSRTGSGNTIYF.

At least ten counts were recorded for this clonotype. The rearrangement uses TRBV5-1 and TRBJ2-7; tentative D call: TRBD1 (5 bases). The CDR3 is 15 residues long. V lost 0 bases and J 6 bases, leaving 16 bases between the germline ends. Per the germline V gene, CDR1 is SGHRS and CDR2 is YFSETQ. CDR3 sequence: CASSLAATRASEQYF. The CDR3 nucleotides are TGCGCCAGCAGCTTGGCGGCAACCAGGGCATCCGAGCAGTACTTC.

This clonotype occurred many times. The gene calls are TRBV5-1 and TRBJ2-5; D might be TRBD1 or TRBD2, each matching 5 bases. The CDR3 sequence is 13 residues long. CDR1 is SGHRS, CDR2 YFSETQ, per germline. Trimming pared 3 bases from V and 2 bases from J, leaving 8 bases between. The CDR3, as DNA: TGCGCCAGCAGCTGGGACCCTCAAGAGACCCAGTACTTC. Amino acids: CASSWDPQETQYF.

To note about this clonotype: A clone one base away is much larger, so this may be a read error. This sequence joins TRBV3-1 and TRBJ2-2, with D tentatively TRBD2 (6 bases). The CDR3 spans 13 residues. The V gene's germline CDR1 is LGHDT and CDR2 YNNKEL (reference sequence). The CDR3 region is CASSQVWTGGLFF. The CDR3 nucleotides are TGTGCCAGCAGCCAAGTATGGACCGGGGGGCTGTTTTTT. The whole variable domain, remainder taken from reference TRBV3-1 and TRBJ2-2, is DTAVSQTPKYLVTQMGNDKSIKCEQNLGHDTMYWYKQDSKKFLKIMFSYNNKELIINETVPNRFSPKSPDKAHLNLHINSLELGDSAVYFCASSQVWTGGLFFGEGSRLTVL.

The J gene is TRBJ1-4, the V gene TRBV4-1; weak D call: TRBD1 (5 bases). With 3 bases removed from V and 0 bases from J, the gap between germline ends came to 17 bases. The CDR3 spans 18 residues. Germline CDR1 and CDR2: MGHRA and YSYEKL. CDR3 DNA sequence: TGCGCCAGCAGCCACCCTAGGAGGGGCGAGCCAACTAATGAAAAACTGTTTTTT. Amino acids: CASSHPRRGEPTNEKLFF.

The V gene is TRBV19, the J gene TRBJ2-4; 8 bases are a match to TRBD1. The CDR3 extends over 15 amino acids. V lost 10 bases and J lost 5; bases outside the gene matches: 13. Per the germline V gene, CDR1 is LNHDA and CDR2 is SQIVND (reference sequence). This CDR3 reads CATEGTGGGENIQYF. In DNA, the CDR3 is TGTGCCACCGAGGGCACAGGGGGTGGAGAAAACATTCAGTACTTC. Full variable domain (missing parts from reference TRBV19 and TRBJ2-4): DGGITQSPKYLFRKEGQNVTLSCEQNLNHDAMYWYRQDPGQGLRLIYYSQIVNDFQKGDIAEGYSVSREKKESFPLTVTSAQKNPTAFYLCATEGTGGGENIQYFGAGTRLSVL.

This clonotype was seen many times. The chain employs TRBV15 and TRBJ1-5; no clear D gene. The CDR3 sequence is 14 residues long. The germline V and J ends were trimmed by 0 bases and 4 bases, with 7 bases remaining between them. From germline, CDR1 is LNHNV and CDR2 YYDKDF (reference sequence). The CDR3 DNA reads TGTGCCACCAGCAGAGATCTGGGGAATCAGCCCCAGCATTTT. Amino acids: CATSRDLGNQPQHF.

This clonotype was detected many times. The chain has TRBV12-3 or TRBV12-4 and TRBJ2-7, with TRBD2 identical over 7 bases. The CDR3 has 13 amino acids. The V segment lost 6 bases and the J segment 2 bases; nucleotides outside the gene matches: 4. CDR3 in DNA: TGTGCCAGCAGGCCCGGGACTACCTACGAGCAGTACTTC. It encodes CASRPGTTYEQYF.

In this sample, this clonotype turned up a few times. The rearrangement joins TRBV20-1 to TRBJ1-1; 7 bases align to TRBD1. The CDR3 is made up of 13 amino acids. Germline lookup yields CDR1 DFQATT and CDR2 SNEGSKA (reference sequence). Trimming at V came to 4 bases and at J to 3 bases, leaving 5 bases not matched to a gene. The CDR3 bases are TGCAGTGCTACAGTACAGGGGTACACTGAAGCTTTCTTT. Protein product: CSATVQGYTEAFF.

The chain has TRBV7-8 and TRBJ1-1; D ambiguous. Between the trimmed V and J ends, which lost 3 bases and 1 base, there was a span of 6 bases. The CDR3 runs to 13 residues. Per germline, CDR1 SGHVS and CDR2 FQNEAQ. The CDR3 loop is CASSFGGNTEAFF. CDR3 nucleotide sequence: TGTGCCAGCAGCTTCGGAGGGAACACTGAAGCTTTCTTT.

This clonotype was seen at least ten times. The chain is built from TRBV12-5 and TRBJ1-5; D is undetermined. Germline values: CDR1 LGHNT, CDR2 FRNRAP. The CDR3 contains 15 residues. Between the trimmed V and J ends, which lost 1 base and 4 bases, there was a span of 11 bases. CDR3: CASGLERLGNQPQHF. CDR3 sequence (DNA): TGTGCTAGTGGTTTGGAAAGGTTGGGGAATCAGCCCCAGCATTTT.

This clonotype appeared many times. The V call is TRBV19, the J call TRBJ2-1, with D maybe TRBD2 (6 bases). The germline V and J ends were trimmed by 5 bases and 0 bases, with 11 bases remaining between them. This CDR3 is 15 amino acids long. Germline V lookup: CDR1 LNHDA, CDR2 SQIVND (reference sequence). CDR3 bases: TGTGCCAGTAGTTTTAGCGGCAACTCCTACAATGAGCAGTTCTTC. Its translation is CASSFSGNSYNEQFF.

This clonotype was seen ten or more times. The genes are TRBV20-1 and TRBJ1-6; 8 nucleotides agree with TRBD1. The ends lost 6 bases at V and 7 bases at J; junction bases unmatched: 11. The CDR3 consists of 15 residues. From germline, CDR1 is DFQATT and CDR2 SNEGSKA (reference sequence). The CDR3 DNA is TGCAGTGCAGTAACACGGACAGGGATGAATTCACCCCTCCACTTT. It encodes CSAVTRTGMNSPLHF.

This clonotype was seen ten or more times. The chain couples TRBV19 to TRBJ2-1; D call uncertain. Between the trimmed V and J ends, which lost 5 bases and 2 bases, there was a span of 13 bases. Germline CDR1 is LNHDA and CDR2 is SQIVND (reference sequence). The CDR3 is 15 residues long. The CDR3 DNA sequence: TGTGCCAGTAGTTCCTCGCTGCGTCCCTACAATGAGCAGTTCTTC. It specifies CASSSSLRPYNEQFF. The full variable domain, its missing parts supplied by reference TRBV19 and TRBJ2-1, is DGGITQSPKYLFRKEGQNVTLSCEQNLNHDAMYWYRQDPGQGLRLIYYSQIVNDFQKGDIAEGYSVSREKKESFPLTVTSAQKNPTAFYLCASSSSLRPYNEQFFGPGTRLTVL.

This clonotype was detected ten times or more. J is TRBJ2-1 and V is TRBV6-1, with D possibly matching TRBD1 (5 bases). V was clipped by 2 bases and J by 2 bases, with 10 bases between them. The CDR3 extends over 15 amino acids. Germline V lookup: CDR1 MNHNS, CDR2 SASEGT. The CDR3 loop reads CASSERQFTYNEQFF. Written as DNA, the CDR3 is TGTGCCAGCAGTGAAAGACAGTTTACCTACAATGAGCAGTTCTTC.

In the case of this clonotype: A much larger clone differs from this one at a single base, so this may be a read error. This chain joins TRBV6-5 and TRBJ2-5; no definite D call. Germline V gene lookup returns CDR1 MNHEY and CDR2 SVGAGI. Trimming took 0 bases from V and 2 from J, leaving 10 bases between them. CDR3 length: 15 amino acids. CDR3 in amino acids: CASSYSPKGQETQYF. The CDR3 nucleotides read TGTGCCAGCAGTTACTCACCGAAAGGGCAAGAGACCCAGTACTTC.

The sample holds one count of this clonotype. The chain has TRBV5-1 and TRBJ2-5; TRBD1 matches 9 bases. The germline V gene encodes CDR1 SGHRS and CDR2 YFSETQ. The CDR3 covers 14 residues. The trim removed 5 bases at V and 3 bases at J, leaving 5 bases unmatched. CDR3: CASRTGTGKETQYF. The CDR3 bases are TGCGCCAGCAGGACCGGGACAGGGAAAGAGACCCAGTACTTC.

This clonotype was counted at least ten times. The chain joins TRBV2 to TRBJ2-2, with 9 positions matching TRBD1. V lost 6 bases to trimming and J lost 4 bases; unmatched junction nucleotides: 3. This CDR3 comprises 14 residues. CDR1 and CDR2 from the germline V gene are SNHLY and FYNNEI. This CDR3 is CASRDRGSTGELFF. Here the CDR3 DNA reads TGTGCCAGCAGAGACAGGGGGAGCACCGGGGAGCTGTTTTTT.

This clonotype was picked up many times. The chain combines TRBV4-3 with TRBJ2-1; D uncertain. V was trimmed by 1 base and J by 10 bases, leaving 11 bases between them. The length of the CDR3 is 13 residues. Germline CDR1 and CDR2: LGHNA and YSLEER. CDR3 coding DNA: TGCGCCAGCAGCCAAGGCAGAGTCGGCGAGCAGTTCTTC. Translating gives CASSQGRVGEQFF.

Ten or more counts support this clonotype. CDR3 residues: CSARGSLSYNEQFF. Here the CDR3 DNA reads TGCAGTGCTAGGGGCAGCCTATCCTACAATGAGCAGTTCTTC. The rearrangement uses TRBV20-1 and TRBJ2-1; D is ambiguous. The germline V gene has CDR1 DFQATT and CDR2 SNEGSKA (reference sequence). V was pared by 3 bases and J by 1 base, with 10 bases between. The CDR3 is made up of 14 amino acids.

Turning to this clonotype: This may arise from a read error, as a much more abundant clone is one base away. This chain links TRBV27 with TRBJ1-6, with D possibly matching TRBD1 (5 bases). This CDR3 comprises 15 residues. Germline CDR1 and CDR2: MNHEY and SMNVEV (reference sequence). The chain's CDR3 is CASSISFLGTQGLHF. As DNA, the CDR3 is TGTGCCAGCAGTATATCGTTCTTGGGTACCCAGGGTCTCCACTTT.

At least ten counts were recorded for this clonotype. The chain links TRBV19 to TRBJ2-3; 14 positions agree with TRBD2. Germline CDR1 is LNHDA and CDR2 is SQIVND (reference sequence). V shed 9 bases and J 6 bases; nucleotides not matched to a gene: 5. This CDR3 is built from 14 residues. Written as DNA, the CDR3 is TGTGCCAGCTCGGGACTAGCGGGAGTGGATACGCAGTATTTT. Translated: CASSGLAGVDTQYF.

This clonotype was observed many times. V and J are TRBV24-1 and TRBJ2-7; possibly TRBD1 or TRBD2 for D (5 bases each). The CDR3 is made up of 14 amino acids. V was pared by 7 bases and J by 7 bases, with 19 bases between. Germline V gives CDR1 KGHDR, CDR2 SFDVKD. The CDR3 DNA is TGTGCCACCAGCCTGGGACCCCCCCAGGAGGAGCAGTACTTC. Residues: CATSLGPPQEEQYF.